The 21 T cell receptor beta chains below come from one sample, sequenced in a study of shared clonotypes between healthy human individuals. Profiling relied on immunoSEQ multiplex PCR, and the TCRdb table lists in-frame clones only, not all of them. The sample lists 1.5 million to 1.9 million clones, around 98% occurring once. Sequencing input: naive CD4+ T cells sorted from blood. The subset denotes: CD45RA+ positively selected. The receptors come from a man aged 25 to 40 in good health.

CDR3 loop: CASSPPGTGAYEQYF. As DNA, the CDR3 is TGTGCCAGCTCACCACCCGGGACAGGTGCCTACGAGCAGTACTTC. V gene TRBV18 combines with J gene TRBJ2-7, with 8 bases fitting TRBD1. V was pared by 0 bases and J by 2 bases, with 3 bases of the junction left unmatched. This CDR3 contains 15 residues. CDR1 KGHSH and CDR2 LQKENI come from the germline V gene.

The genes are TRBV7-2 and TRBJ2-2, with D perhaps TRBD1 (5 bases). Germline V gene lookup returns CDR1 SGHTA and CDR2 FQGNSA. The CDR3 loop spans 15 amino acids. Trimming took 5 bases from V and 0 from J, leaving 10 bases between them. The CDR3 here is CASSMTVANTGELFF. CDR3 coding DNA: TGTGCCAGCAGCATGACAGTTGCGAACACCGGGGAGCTGTTTTTT.

The chain joins TRBV29-1 to TRBJ2-7; 11 bases map to TRBD2. V shed 6 bases, J shed 3 bases, and the junction held 7 bases outside the gene matches. Germline values: CDR1 SQVTM, CDR2 ANQGSEA. The CDR3 spans 14 residues. The CDR3 bases are TGCAGCGTCGTAACTAGCGGGAGTGTCTACGAGCAGTACTTC. Residues: CSVVTSGSVYEQYF.

This sequence joins TRBV9 and TRBJ2-7, with D perhaps TRBD1 or TRBD2 (5 bases each). Between the trimmed V and J ends, which lost 4 bases and 2 bases, there was a span of 19 bases. CDR1 and CDR2 from the germline V gene are SGDLS and YYNGEE. This CDR3 has 16 residues. The CDR3 DNA reads TGTGCCAGCAGCCCCGGAAGTAGTATGGGGGCCTACGAGCAGTACTTC. The encoded protein is CASSPGSSMGAYEQYF.

The CDR3 nucleotides are TGCGCCAGCAAGACTAGCGGGAGTCCCGGGGAGCTGTTTTTT. Its translation: CASKTSGSPGELFF. This chain uses TRBV10-2 with TRBJ2-2; 12 nucleotides agree with TRBD2. Germline V lookup: CDR1 WSHSY, CDR2 SAAADI. The V segment lost 7 bases and the J segment 6 bases; nucleotides outside the gene matches: 3. CDR3 size: 14 residues.

The rearrangement joins TRBV29-1 to TRBJ1-1; D remains unclear. Per germline, CDR1 SQVTM and CDR2 ANQGSEA. This CDR3 spans 14 amino acids. The ends were cut back, 5 bases at V and 1 base at J, with 14 bases in the middle. CDR3 sequence (DNA): TGCAGCGTTCGGGGTGGGGTAAAGAACACTGAAGCTTTCTTT. Translating it yields CSVRGGVKNTEAFF.

Turning to this clone: Additional DNA sequences in this sample encode the identical CDR3. The V gene is TRBV5-1, the J gene TRBJ2-7; TRBD1 is a possible D gene (6 bases). This CDR3 region has 15 residues. V lost 0 bases and J 0 bases, leaving 10 bases between the germline ends. Germline values: CDR1 SGHRS, CDR2 YFSETQ. The chain's CDR3 is CASSLGDRSSYEQYF. CDR3 DNA: TGCGCCAGCAGCTTGGGTGACAGGAGCTCCTACGAGCAGTACTTC. Variable domain in full (rest from reference TRBV5-1 and TRBJ2-7): KAGVTQTPRYLIKTRGQQVTLSCSPISGHRSVSWYQQTPGQGLQFLFEYFSETQRNKGNFPGRFSGRQFSNSRSEMNVSTLELGDSALYLCASSLGDRSSYEQYFGPGTRLTVT.

The chain links TRBV7-9 to TRBJ2-5; 7 positions agree with TRBD1. V lost 1 base and J lost 1; bases outside the gene matches: 12. The CDR3 extends over 18 amino acids. Germline CDR1 and CDR2: SEHNR and FQNEAQ (reference sequence). CDR3 in amino acids: CASSLGSRQGYPQETQYF. In DNA, the CDR3 is TGTGCCAGCAGCTTAGGGAGTAGACAGGGATACCCCCAAGAGACCCAGTACTTC.

J is TRBJ2-1 and V is TRBV10-2, with 9 bases lining up with TRBD2. The V gene's germline CDR1 is WSHSY and CDR2 SAAADI. Trimming removed 5 bases from V and 12 bases from J; junction bases left unmatched: 17. This CDR3 contains 16 residues. The CDR3 DNA is TGCGCCAGCAGTTTCCTGGGGGCCTTAGCGGGAGTGGCGCAGTTCTTC. It encodes CASSFLGALAGVAQFF.

Turning to this clone: This sample also contains other DNA sequences that code for the same CDR3. The rearrangement links TRBV4-3 to TRBJ2-3, with TRBD2 matching over 7 bases. J was trimmed by 2 bases and V by 1 base; bases with no gene match: 3. This CDR3 has 15 residues. Germline V gene lookup returns CDR1 LGHNA and CDR2 YSLEER. The CDR3 loop is CASSQGGTNTDTQYF. DNA for the CDR3: TGCGCCAGCAGCCAAGGTGGGACTAACACAGATACGCAGTATTTT.

The rearrangement joins TRBV5-1 to TRBJ2-1; D is possibly TRBD1 or TRBD2 (5 bases each). CDR1 is SGHRS and CDR2 is YFSETQ in the germline V gene. The CDR3 contains 15 residues. Between the trimmed V and J ends, which lost 4 bases and 1 base, there was a span of 12 bases. CDR3 region: CASSQSGLSYNEQFF. The CDR3 DNA follows: TGCGCCAGCAGCCAGTCGGGGCTGTCCTACAATGAGCAGTTCTTC.

The chain has TRBV28 and TRBJ2-7, with 10 bases that match TRBD2. The CDR3 contains 15 residues. Per the germline V gene, CDR1 is MDHEN and CDR2 is SYDVKM. Unmatched junction bases numbered 8, after V lost 6 bases and J lost 3 bases. CDR3 sequence (DNA): TGTGCCAGCAGCCAGAGCGGGAGGGAGCACTACGAGCAGTACTTC. Amino acid sequence: CASSQSGREHYEQYF.

V gene TRBV5-1 combines with J gene TRBJ2-2; D is ambiguous. CDR1 is SGHRS, CDR2 YFSETQ, per germline. V lost 1 base, J lost 4 bases, and 14 bases lay in between. The CDR3 sequence is 16 residues long. CDR3 nucleotide sequence: TGCGCCAGCAGCTTGTCCCCGGCGGCTTCCACCGGGGAGCTGTTTTTT. Protein product: CASSLSPAASTGELFF.

The chain has TRBV18 and TRBJ2-1; D not certain. V was clipped by 4 bases and J by 2 bases, with 12 bases between them. The CDR3 is 15 residues long. The germline CDR1 and CDR2 sequences are KGHSH and LQKENI. The CDR3 bases are TGTGCCAGCTCACTCCTAATACGGGCCTACAATGAGCAGTTCTTC. Amino acids: CASSLLIRAYNEQFF.

This chain joins TRBV10-2 and TRBJ1-1; 9 positions match TRBD1. CDR3 length: 14 residues. The J segment lost 4 bases and the V segment lost 4 bases, leaving 4 bases of the junction unmatched. Germline CDR1 WSHSY, CDR2 SAAADI. The CDR3 spells CASSVLQGATEAFF. CDR3 bases: TGCGCCAGCAGTGTTTTACAGGGGGCCACTGAAGCTTTCTTT.

The V call is TRBV5-1, the J call TRBJ2-1; TRBD2 matches 10 bases. The germline CDR1 and CDR2 sequences are SGHRS and YFSETQ. The CDR3 covers 15 residues. V shed 7 bases and J 0 bases; nucleotides not matched to a gene: 4. CDR3: CASDIAGGSYNEQFF. CDR3 DNA: TGCGCCAGCGACATAGCGGGAGGCTCCTACAATGAGCAGTTCTTC.

The chain is built from TRBV5-1 and TRBJ2-1; D is undetermined. CDR3 size: 14 residues. Trimming left V 0 bases short and J 3 bases short, with 7 bases between. The germline CDR1 and CDR2 sequences are SGHRS and YFSETQ. The CDR3 protein is CASSLGELYNEQFF. Here the CDR3 DNA reads TGCGCCAGCAGCTTGGGGGAACTCTACAATGAGCAGTTCTTC.

The chain joins TRBV5-1 to TRBJ2-3; D is ambiguous. V lost 4 bases and J 2 bases, leaving 11 bases between the germline ends. Germline values: CDR1 SGHRS, CDR2 YFSETQ. The CDR3 covers 14 residues. CDR3 sequence: CASSPPTVTDTQYF. CDR3 nucleotides: TGCGCCAGCAGCCCGCCGACCGTCACAGATACGCAGTATTTT. The full variable domain, in which reference TRBV5-1 and TRBJ2-3 provide the parts outside the CDR3, is KAGVTQTPRYLIKTRGQQVTLSCSPISGHRSVSWYQQTPGQGLQFLFEYFSETQRNKGNFPGRFSGRQFSNSRSEMNVSTLELGDSALYLCASSPPTVTDTQYFGPGTRLTVL.

J is TRBJ2-5 and V is TRBV6-6; TRBD2 matches 12 bases. V trimming: 7 bases; J trimming: 2 bases; junction bases outside the gene matches: 5. The CDR3 extends over 15 amino acids. In germline, CDR1 is MNHNY, CDR2 SVGAGI (reference sequence). CDR3 DNA sequence: TGTGCCAGCAACTCACTAGCGGGAGGACAAGAGACCCAGTACTTC. Protein product: CASNSLAGGQETQYF.

The gene calls are TRBV18 and TRBJ2-3; D is ambiguous. V lost 3 bases and J 3 bases, leaving 16 bases between the germline ends. CDR3 length: 16 residues. CDR1 and CDR2 (germline): KGHSH, LQKENI. CDR3 in amino acids: CASSPASSLQTDTQYF. CDR3 bases: TGTGCCAGCTCACCGGCTTCCTCCCTGCAAACAGATACGCAGTATTTT.

On this clone itself: The sample holds other DNA sequences that translate to the same CDR3. The CDR3, as DNA: TGTGCCACCAGCAGAGGGTTGGAGACCCAGTACTTC. This encodes CATSRGLETQYF. The chain employs TRBV15 and TRBJ2-5; D remains ambiguous. V gave up 1 base and J gave up 5 bases, with 5 bases separating them. The germline V gene has CDR1 LNHNV and CDR2 YYDKDF (reference sequence). This CDR3 is built from 12 residues.